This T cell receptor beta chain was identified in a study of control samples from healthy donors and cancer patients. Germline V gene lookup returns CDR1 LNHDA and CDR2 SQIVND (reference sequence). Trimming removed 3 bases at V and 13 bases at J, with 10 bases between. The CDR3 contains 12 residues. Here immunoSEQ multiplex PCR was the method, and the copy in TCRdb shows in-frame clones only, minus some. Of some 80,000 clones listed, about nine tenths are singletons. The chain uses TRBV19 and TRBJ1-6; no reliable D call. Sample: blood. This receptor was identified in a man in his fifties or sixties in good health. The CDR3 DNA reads TGTGCCAGTAGTATTTCGGAGGATCCCCTCCACTTT. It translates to CASSISEDPLHF.